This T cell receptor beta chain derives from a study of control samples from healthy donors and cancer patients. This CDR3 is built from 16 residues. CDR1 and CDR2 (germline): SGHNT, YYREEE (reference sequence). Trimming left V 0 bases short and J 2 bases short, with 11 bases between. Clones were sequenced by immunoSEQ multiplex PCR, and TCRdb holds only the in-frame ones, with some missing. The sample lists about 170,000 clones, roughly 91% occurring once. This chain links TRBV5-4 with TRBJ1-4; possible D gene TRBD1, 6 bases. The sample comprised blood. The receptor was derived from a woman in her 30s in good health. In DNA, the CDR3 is TGTGCCAGCAGCTTGGACAGGGTGGGCACTAATGAAAAACTGTTTTTT. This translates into CASSLDRVGTNEKLFF.